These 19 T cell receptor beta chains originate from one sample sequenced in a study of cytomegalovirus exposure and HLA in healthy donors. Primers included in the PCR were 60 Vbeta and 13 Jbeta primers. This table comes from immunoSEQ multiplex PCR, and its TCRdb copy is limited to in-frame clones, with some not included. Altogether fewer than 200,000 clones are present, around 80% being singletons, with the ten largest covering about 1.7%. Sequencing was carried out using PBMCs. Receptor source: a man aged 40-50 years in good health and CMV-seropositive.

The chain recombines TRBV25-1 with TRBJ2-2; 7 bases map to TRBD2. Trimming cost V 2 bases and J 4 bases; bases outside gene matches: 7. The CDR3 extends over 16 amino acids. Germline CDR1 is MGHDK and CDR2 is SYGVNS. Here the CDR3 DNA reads TGTGCCAGCAGTGAACCGACGCCGGGAGGCACCGGGGAGCTGTTTTTT. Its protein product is CASSEPTPGGTGELFF.

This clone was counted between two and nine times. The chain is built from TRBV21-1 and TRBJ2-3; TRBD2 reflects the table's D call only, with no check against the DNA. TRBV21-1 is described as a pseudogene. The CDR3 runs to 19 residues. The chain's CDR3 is CASSKPVGTSGNITDTQYF. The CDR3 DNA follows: TGTGCCAGCAGCAAACCCGTCGGGACTAGCGGCAATATCACAGATACGCAGTATTTT.

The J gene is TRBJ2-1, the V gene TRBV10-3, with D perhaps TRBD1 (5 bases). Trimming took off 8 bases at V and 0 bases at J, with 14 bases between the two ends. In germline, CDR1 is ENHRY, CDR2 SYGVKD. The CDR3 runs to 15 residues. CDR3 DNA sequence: TGTGCCATCTCGGTAGGGGCCGCCTCCTACAATGAGCAGTTCTTC. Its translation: CAISVGAASYNEQFF.

CDR3: CASSYSATPTGEGYTF. For the CDR3, the DNA is TGTGCCAGCAGTTACTCGGCGACCCCGACAGGGGAGGGCTACACCTTC. The chain uses TRBV6-7 and TRBJ1-2; 8 bases fit TRBD1. TRBV6-7 is designated an ORF whose function remains uncertain. This CDR3 is built from 16 residues. The V and J ends lost 0 bases and 8 bases, in that order; junction bases with no gene match: 11.

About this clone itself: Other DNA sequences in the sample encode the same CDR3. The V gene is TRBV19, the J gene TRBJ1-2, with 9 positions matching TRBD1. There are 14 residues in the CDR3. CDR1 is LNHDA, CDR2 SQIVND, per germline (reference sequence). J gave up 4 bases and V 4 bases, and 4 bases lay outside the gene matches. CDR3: CASSTRDRVYGYTF. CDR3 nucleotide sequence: TGTGCCAGTAGTACCCGGGACAGGGTCTATGGCTACACCTTC.

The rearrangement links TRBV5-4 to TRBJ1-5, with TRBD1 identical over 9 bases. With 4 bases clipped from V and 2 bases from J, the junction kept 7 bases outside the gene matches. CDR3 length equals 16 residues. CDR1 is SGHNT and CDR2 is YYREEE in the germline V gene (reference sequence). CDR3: CASSVDRGGGNQPQHF. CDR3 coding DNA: TGTGCCAGCAGCGTGGACAGGGGAGGAGGCAATCAGCCCCAGCATTTT.

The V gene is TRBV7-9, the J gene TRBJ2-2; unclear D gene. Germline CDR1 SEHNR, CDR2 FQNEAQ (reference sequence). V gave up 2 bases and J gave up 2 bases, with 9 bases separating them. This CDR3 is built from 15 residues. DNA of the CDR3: TGTGCCAGCAGCTTACCATTTAGAAACACCGGGGAGCTGTTTTTT. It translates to CASSLPFRNTGELFF. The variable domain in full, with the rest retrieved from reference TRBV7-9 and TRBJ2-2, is DTGVSQNPRHKITKRGQNVTFRCDPISEHNRLYWYRQTLGQGPEFLTYFQNEAQLEKSRLLSDRFSAERPKGSFSTLEIQRTEQGDSAMYLCASSLPFRNTGELFFGEGSRLTVL.

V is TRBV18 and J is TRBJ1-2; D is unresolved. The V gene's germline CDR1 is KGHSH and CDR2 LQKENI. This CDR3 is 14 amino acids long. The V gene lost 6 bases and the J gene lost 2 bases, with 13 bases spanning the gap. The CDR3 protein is CASSQRGPNYGYTF. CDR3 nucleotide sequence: TGTGCCAGCTCCCAACGCGGCCCAAACTATGGCTACACCTTC. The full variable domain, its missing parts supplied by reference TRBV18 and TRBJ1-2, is NAGVMQNPRHLVRRRGQEARLRCSPMKGHSHVYWYRQLPEEGLKFMVYLQKENIIDESGMPKERFSAEFPKEGPSILRIQQVVRGDSAAYFCASSQRGPNYGYTFGSGTRLTVV.

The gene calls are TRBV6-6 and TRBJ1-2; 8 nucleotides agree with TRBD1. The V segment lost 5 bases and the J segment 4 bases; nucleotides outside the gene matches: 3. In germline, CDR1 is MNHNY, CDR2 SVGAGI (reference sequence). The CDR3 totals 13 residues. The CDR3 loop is CASSPQGGYGYTF. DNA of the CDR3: TGTGCCAGCAGTCCACAGGGGGGCTATGGCTACACCTTC.

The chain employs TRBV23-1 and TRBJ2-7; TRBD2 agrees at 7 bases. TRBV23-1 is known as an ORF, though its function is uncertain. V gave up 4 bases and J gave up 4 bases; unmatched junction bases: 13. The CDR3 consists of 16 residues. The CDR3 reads CASSPRRASGRYEQYF. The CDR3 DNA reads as TGCGCCAGCAGTCCAAGGAGGGCTAGCGGTCGTTACGAGCAGTACTTC.

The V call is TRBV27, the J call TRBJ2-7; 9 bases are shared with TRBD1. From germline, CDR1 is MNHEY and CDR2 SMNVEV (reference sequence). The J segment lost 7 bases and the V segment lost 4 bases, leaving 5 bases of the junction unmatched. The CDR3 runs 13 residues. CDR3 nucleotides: TGTGCCAGCAGTTCTCGACAGGGGGGGGAGCAGTACTTC. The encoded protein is CASSSRQGGEQYF.

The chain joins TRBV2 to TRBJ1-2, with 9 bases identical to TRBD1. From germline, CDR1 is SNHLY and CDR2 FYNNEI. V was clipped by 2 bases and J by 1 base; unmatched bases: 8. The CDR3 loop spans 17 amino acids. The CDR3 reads CASSERWRTGDNYGYTF. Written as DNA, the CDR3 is TGTGCCAGCAGTGAACGTTGGCGGACAGGGGATAACTATGGCTACACCTTC.

CDR3 sequence reads: CASGLAGVGYNEQFF. The CDR3 DNA follows: TGCGCCAGCGGACTAGCGGGAGTGGGGTACAATGAGCAGTTCTTC. The chain combines TRBV5-1 with TRBJ2-1; TRBD2 matches 13 bases. Germline V gene data show CDR1 as SGHRS and CDR2 as YFSETQ. This CDR3 has 15 residues. V gave up 7 bases and J gave up 4 bases; unmatched junction bases: 5.

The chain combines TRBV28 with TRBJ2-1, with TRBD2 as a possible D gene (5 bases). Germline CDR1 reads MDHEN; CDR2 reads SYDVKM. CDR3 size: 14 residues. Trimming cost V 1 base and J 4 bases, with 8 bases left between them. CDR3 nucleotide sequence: TGTGCCAGCAGTTTATATGGGAGTTACAATGAGCAGTTCTTC. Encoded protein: CASSLYGSYNEQFF. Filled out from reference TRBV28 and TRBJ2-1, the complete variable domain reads DVKVTQSSRYLVKRTGEKVFLECVQDMDHENMFWYRQDPGLGLRLIYFSYDVKMKEKGDIPEGYSVSREKKERFSLILESASTNQTSMYLCASSLYGSYNEQFFGPGTRLTVL.

CDR3 protein: CAYSGTSGTYEQYF. Here the CDR3 DNA reads TGTGCCTATTCCGGGACTAGCGGGACATACGAGCAGTACTTC. The chain couples TRBV27 to TRBJ2-7; 13 nucleotides agree with TRBD2. Germline lookup yields CDR1 MNHEY and CDR2 SMNVEV (reference sequence). The CDR3 contains 14 residues. The V segment lost 11 bases and the J segment 4 bases; nucleotides outside the gene matches: 8.

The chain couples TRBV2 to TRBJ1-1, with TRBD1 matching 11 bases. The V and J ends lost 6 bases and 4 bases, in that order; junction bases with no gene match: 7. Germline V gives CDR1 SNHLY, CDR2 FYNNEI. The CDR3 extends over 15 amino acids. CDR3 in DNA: TGTGCCAGCAGCCGGACAGGGGGCATCGGCACTGAAGCTTTCTTT. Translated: CASSRTGGIGTEAFF.

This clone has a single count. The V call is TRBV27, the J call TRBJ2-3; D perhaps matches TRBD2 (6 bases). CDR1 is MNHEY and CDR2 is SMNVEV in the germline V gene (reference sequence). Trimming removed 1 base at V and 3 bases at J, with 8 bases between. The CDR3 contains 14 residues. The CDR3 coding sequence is TGTGCCAGCAGTTTATGGGGGAGGACAGATACGCAGTATTTT. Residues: CASSLWGRTDTQYF.

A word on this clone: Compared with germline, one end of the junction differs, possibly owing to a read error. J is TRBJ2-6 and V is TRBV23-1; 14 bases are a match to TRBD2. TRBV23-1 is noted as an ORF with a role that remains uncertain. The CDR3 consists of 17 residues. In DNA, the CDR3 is TGCGCCAGCATCGGGACTAGCGGGAGTCCTGGGGCCAACGGCCTGACTTTC. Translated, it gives CASIGTSGSPGANGLTF.

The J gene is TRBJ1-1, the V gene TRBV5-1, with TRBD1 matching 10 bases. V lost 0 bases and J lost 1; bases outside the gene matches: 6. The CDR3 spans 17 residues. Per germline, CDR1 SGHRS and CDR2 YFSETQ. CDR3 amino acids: CASSLVPRDRGNTEAFF. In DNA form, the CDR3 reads TGCGCCAGCAGCTTGGTGCCCCGGGACAGGGGGAACACTGAAGCTTTCTTT.